The 20 T cell receptor beta chains in this list originate from one sample, sequenced in a study of Ad26.COV2.S vaccination and SARS-CoV-2 variants. Assay used: immunoSEQ multiplex PCR; TCRdb lists only in-frame clones, some missing. Here the sample spans some 520,000 clones, roughly 89% being singletons. The treatment is: about 20 received Ad26.COV2.S at low or high dose, single or two shots; several received placebo; per-sample allocation not given. On day 63 after the first injection, vaccine and placebo recipients gave samples. Source: peripheral blood, taken in a trial of Ad26.COV2.S vaccine versus placebo. The receptors stem from a person aged 18-65 years who received the Ad26.COV2.S COVID-19 vaccine or a placebo.

The genes are TRBV3-1 (or the pseudogene TRBV3-2) and TRBJ2-3, with a possible D match to TRBD1 (6 bases). The CDR3 totals 18 residues. Trimming removed 3 bases at V and 2 bases at J, with 21 bases between. The germline V gene has CDR1 LGHDT and CDR2 YNNKEL (reference sequence). The chain's CDR3 is CASSQLLRDGQLTDTQYF. CDR3 sequence (DNA): TGTGCCAGCAGCCAGTTACTCCGGGACGGACAGCTCACAGATACGCAGTATTTT.

The V call is TRBV28, the J call TRBJ2-6; maybe TRBD1 (5 bases). Germline CDR1 is MDHEN and CDR2 is SYDVKM. This CDR3 contains 19 residues. The V and J ends lost 7 bases and 2 bases respectively, with 24 bases between them. CDR3 bases: TGTGCCAGCACCTCTCTCCGACTTGGCCAGGGTACTGGGGCCAACGTCCTGACTTTC. Translation: CASTSLRLGQGTGANVLTF.

This chain links TRBV6-5 with TRBJ1-2; D is uncertain. CDR3 length: 15 residues. The V gene lost 2 bases and the J gene lost 1 base, with 11 bases spanning the gap. Germline CDR1 and CDR2: MNHEY and SVGAGI. CDR3 sequence (DNA): TGTGCCAGCAGTTACGGGCAGGCTAATAACTATGGCTACACCTTC. Protein: CASSYGQANNYGYTF.

The chain has TRBV7-6 and TRBJ2-5, with D perhaps given as TRBD1 or TRBD2 (6 bases each). Germline CDR1 reads SGHVS; CDR2 reads FNYEAQ. The V end lost 5 bases, the J end lost 5 bases, and 21 bases lay between the germline ends. This CDR3 region has 16 residues. The CDR3 reads CASSPMSGGRTETQYF. DNA of the CDR3: TGTGCCAGCAGCCCCATGAGTGGGGGGCGGACGGAGACCCAGTACTTC.

This rearrangement joins TRBV28 to TRBJ2-2, with D perhaps being TRBD1 or TRBD2 (5 bases each). Germline assignment: CDR1 MDHEN and CDR2 SYDVKM. The CDR3 covers 15 residues. Trimming took off 1 base at V and 0 bases at J, with 6 bases between the two ends. For the CDR3, the DNA is TGTGCCAGCAGTTTATCGGGACCGAACACCGGGGAGCTGTTTTTT. Translating it yields CASSLSGPNTGELFF.

This chain joins TRBV29-1 and TRBJ1-1; D not certain. The V and J ends lost 6 bases and 3 bases respectively, with 17 bases between them. The CDR3 covers 14 residues. CDR1 is SQVTM and CDR2 is ANQGSEA in the germline V gene. CDR3 nucleotide sequence: TGCAGCGTCTTCCATTTGAGGGCGGACACTGAAGCTTTCTTT. It codes for CSVFHLRADTEAFF.

The chain links TRBV13 to TRBJ2-7; D is possibly TRBD2 (5 bases). V was shortened by 1 base and J by 2 bases, with 9 bases between the two germline ends. This CDR3 is 14 amino acids long. Germline CDR1 is PRHDT and CDR2 is FYEKMQ (reference sequence). The DNA for the CDR3 is TGTGCCAGCAGCTTAGCACTAGTGGCCTACGAGCAGTACTTC. Translating gives CASSLALVAYEQYF.

The chain has TRBV11-2 and TRBJ1-1; D uncertain. V lost 5 bases and J 1 base, leaving 8 bases between the germline ends. The length of the CDR3 is 13 residues. Germline CDR1 is SGHAT and CDR2 is FQNNGV. The CDR3: CASSTGWNTEAFF. The CDR3 DNA follows: TGTGCCAGCAGCACCGGGTGGAACACTGAAGCTTTCTTT.

The chain recombines TRBV6-2 or TRBV6-3 with TRBJ2-1; the D gene is possibly TRBD1 (6 bases). Between the trimmed V and J ends, which lost 5 bases and 7 bases, there was a span of 18 bases. CDR3 length: 15 residues. CDR1 MNHEY and CDR2 SVGEGT come from the germline V gene. CDR3 nucleotide sequence: TGTGCCAGCAGTACCCTCCCAGGGGTTAAGAATGAGCAGTTCTTC. It yields the protein CASSTLPGVKNEQFF.

The genes are TRBV6-5 and TRBJ1-5; a weak D match, TRBD1 (6 bases). The CDR3 length is 14 residues. CDR1 MNHEY and CDR2 SVGAGI come from the germline V gene. V lost 6 bases and J 8 bases, leaving 17 bases between the germline ends. This chain's CDR3 is CASRYRDRGEPQHF. CDR3 DNA: TGTGCCAGCAGATACAGGGACCGGGGTGAGCCCCAGCATTTT.

This chain links TRBV6-6 with TRBJ2-7, with 8 bases aligning to TRBD2. Losses at the gene ends were 6 bases for V and 4 bases for J; bases not matched to a gene: 14. Germline V gives CDR1 MNHNY, CDR2 SVGAGI (reference sequence). The CDR3 covers 16 residues. As DNA, the CDR3 is TGTGCCAGCAGACATCAGACTAGCGAGGAACCTTACGAGCAGTACTTC. Residues: CASRHQTSEEPYEQYF.

This clone was counted once. The V gene is TRBV19, the J gene TRBJ2-2; D is unresolved. The CDR3 is made up of 15 amino acids. V lost 1 base to trimming and J lost 4 bases, with 10 bases between them. Germline V lookup: CDR1 LNHDA, CDR2 SQIVND (reference sequence). CDR3 DNA sequence: TGTGCCAGTAGTATAGGGCAATTGGGCACCGGGGAGCTGTTTTTT. Its translation: CASSIGQLGTGELFF.

The rearrangement uses TRBV3-1 (or the pseudogene TRBV3-2) and TRBJ2-5; 11 positions match TRBD2. Germline V CDR1 and CDR2: LGHDT, YNNKEL (reference sequence). Trimming took 4 bases from V and 2 from J; bases not matched to a gene: 9. The length of the CDR3 is 17 residues. The CDR3 loop is CASSLDPSGRLQETQYF. CDR3 nucleotides: TGTGCCAGCAGCCTAGACCCTAGCGGGAGGCTACAAGAGACCCAGTACTTC.

The CDR3 spells CATRRGELGYEQYF. For the CDR3, the DNA is TGTGCCACTAGGCGGGGGGAACTTGGGTACGAGCAGTACTTC. The genes are TRBV28 and TRBJ2-7; the match to TRBD2 covers 8 bases. Germline CDR1 MDHEN, CDR2 SYDVKM. With V trimmed by 10 bases and J by 4 bases, 12 bases remained unmatched. The CDR3 spans 14 residues.

V is TRBV4-2 and J is TRBJ2-5; 12 positions match TRBD2. CDR3 length: 18 amino acids. The V segment lost 3 bases and the J segment 5 bases; nucleotides outside the gene matches: 13. In germline, CDR1 is LGHNA, CDR2 YNFKEQ. The CDR3 DNA sequence: TGTGCCAGCAGCCACGCCGGGACTAGCGGGTTTGAGAGTGAGACCCAGTACTTC. As protein: CASSHAGTSGFESETQYF.

The chain combines TRBV29-1 with TRBJ2-7; D is possibly TRBD1 or TRBD2 (6 bases each). V was pared by 6 bases and J by 3 bases, with 21 bases between. The germline V gene has CDR1 SQVTM and CDR2 ANQGSEA. The CDR3 extends over 15 amino acids. DNA of the CDR3: TGCAGCGTGAAGGGGGGTGGGATAGCAGTCTACGAGCAGTACTTC. This translates into CSVKGGGIAVYEQYF.

This chain connects TRBV5-4 to TRBJ1-1; no definite D call. Germline CDR1 and CDR2: SGHNT and YYREEE (reference sequence). The V end lost 2 bases, the J end lost 3 bases, and 5 bases lay between the germline ends. This CDR3 is 12 amino acids long. CDR3 protein: CASSFLDTEAFF. CDR3 in DNA: TGTGCCAGCAGCTTCTTGGACACTGAAGCTTTCTTT.

The chain links TRBV7-9 to TRBJ2-2; 7 bases align to TRBD1. CDR3 length: 15 amino acids. Germline CDR1 SEHNR, CDR2 FQNEAQ (reference sequence). V lost 5 bases, J lost 3 bases, and 6 bases stayed unmatched. The CDR3 DNA is TGTGCCAGCAGCCCCCGGACAGGTTACACCGGGGAGCTGTTTTTT. Protein product: CASSPRTGYTGELFF.

This rearrangement joins TRBV29-1 to TRBJ2-1, with TRBD1 identical over 11 bases. The CDR3 sequence is 13 residues long. Germline CDR1 SQVTM, CDR2 ANQGSEA. The CDR3 sequence is CTPDRGPALDEFF. The CDR3 DNA is TGCACCCCGGACAGGGGGCCCGCCCTCGATGAGTTCTTC.

V gene TRBV6-1 combines with J gene TRBJ2-2; 7 positions agree with TRBD1. The J segment lost 14 bases and the V segment lost 1 base, leaving 7 bases of the junction unmatched. CDR1 is MNHNS, CDR2 SASEGT, per germline. There are 13 residues in the CDR3. The CDR3 spells CASSEGTGVYLFF. The CDR3 DNA is TGTGCCAGCAGTGAAGGGACAGGCGTATATCTGTTTTTT.